The 22 T cell receptor beta chains listed next were all sequenced from one sample in a study of T cells in Graves' hyperthyroidism and ophthalmopathy. Regions amplified from RNA transcripts were the TCR beta CDR3 regions. Carried out on the TCR CDR3, a first-round RT-PCR used the HTBI primer set. TCRdb passed the multiplex PCR reads through MiXCR, listing each CDR3 protein once. The sample gives about 560,000 distinct CDR3 sequences, roughly 46% of which show up once; roughly 8.2% is in the top ten. The sample comprised peripheral blood or thyroid tissue (not recorded which). The receptors were sampled from a young woman with Graves' hyperthyroidism.

In its sample, this clonotype was seen many times. The J gene is TRBJ2-5, the V gene TRBV9; D is ambiguous. The ends were cut back, 0 bases at V and 5 bases at J, with 11 bases in the middle. This CDR3 spans 14 amino acids. Germline CDR1 SGDLS, CDR2 YYNGEE. CDR3 loop: CASSVESARETQYF. The CDR3 DNA sequence: TGTGCCAGCAGCGTAGAGTCCGCAAGGGAGACCCAGTACTTC.

This clonotype was seen many times. This sequence joins TRBV15 and TRBJ2-5; TRBD1 matches at 12 bases. J was trimmed by 5 bases and V by 6 bases; bases with no gene match: 7. The CDR3 has 15 amino acids. Germline loops: CDR1 LNHNV, CDR2 YYDKDF (reference sequence). The chain's CDR3 is CATRGDRGLRETQYF. In DNA form, the CDR3 reads TGTGCCACCAGGGGGGACAGGGGGCTTCGGGAGACCCAGTACTTC.

This clonotype was picked up a small number of times. The chain carries TRBV24-1 and TRBJ2-7; 8 bases agree with TRBD1. J lost 1 base, V lost 10 bases, and 5 bases had no gene match. There are 13 residues in the CDR3. CDR1 KGHDR and CDR2 SFDVKD come from the germline V gene. The CDR3 coding sequence is TGTGCCACAGGACAGGGTCCTTCCTACGAGCAGTACTTC. Its protein product is CATGQGPSYEQYF.

V and J are TRBV5-6 and TRBJ1-1, with 9 nucleotides matching TRBD1. Germline V lookup: CDR1 SGHDT, CDR2 YYEEEE. CDR3 length equals 15 residues. The ends lost 1 base at V and 3 bases at J; junction bases unmatched: 4. CDR3: CASSLIDRGDTEAFF. The CDR3 bases are TGTGCCAGCAGCTTGATTGACAGGGGGGACACTGAAGCTTTCTTT.

The V gene is TRBV24-1, the J gene TRBJ2-7; 10 bases map to TRBD2. Looked up from germline, CDR1 is KGHDR and CDR2 is SFDVKD. V gave up 3 bases and J gave up 3 bases; unmatched junction bases: 4. This CDR3 comprises 15 residues. For the CDR3, the DNA is TGTGCCACCAGTGATCCCACTAGCGGGAACTACGAGCAGTACTTC. Translation: CATSDPTSGNYEQYF.

This clonotype was counted only a few times. This chain uses TRBV7-9 with TRBJ1-3; tentatively, D is TRBD1 (5 bases). There are 15 residues in the CDR3. Trimming left V 5 bases short and J 1 base short, with 12 bases between. Germline V gene lookup returns CDR1 SEHNR and CDR2 FQNEAQ (reference sequence). This CDR3 is CASSRLGESGNTIYF. CDR3 DNA sequence: TGTGCCAGCAGCCGATTGGGGGAGTCTGGAAACACCATATATTTT.

About this clonotype itself: This may be a read error: a much more frequent sequence differs by one nucleotide. The V gene is TRBV20-1, the J gene TRBJ2-7; tentatively, D is TRBD2 (5 bases). From germline, CDR1 is DFQATT and CDR2 SNEGSKA (reference sequence). CDR3 length equals 13 residues. The V and J ends lost 3 bases and 1 base respectively, with 10 bases between them. The CDR3 bases are TGCAGTGCTAGGGGAGACGCATCCTACGAGCAGTACTTC. Amino acids: CSARGDASYEQYF.

This clonotype was picked up a small number of times. The chain has TRBV6-6 and TRBJ1-4; D not resolved. The V and J ends lost 7 bases and 12 bases respectively, with 15 bases between them. Germline V gene lookup returns CDR1 MNHNY and CDR2 SVGAGI (reference sequence). This CDR3 has 12 amino acids. CDR3 in DNA: TGTGCCAGCACTTCCGGAGAAAAGGAACTGTTTTTT. Amino acid sequence: CASTSGEKELFF.

The chain couples TRBV20-1 to TRBJ2-7; the D is unclear. Germline V gene sequence: CDR1 DFQATT, CDR2 SNEGSKA (reference sequence). Trimming removed 4 bases from V and 3 bases from J, with 13 bases in between. CDR3 length: 13 residues. As DNA, the CDR3 is TGCAGTGCTAAATCTTGGGATTACTACGAGCAGTACTTC. As protein: CSAKSWDYYEQYF.

The chain links TRBV19 to TRBJ1-2; D call uncertain. Germline lookup yields CDR1 LNHDA and CDR2 SQIVND (reference sequence). The CDR3 consists of 14 residues. V shed 7 bases and J shed 0 bases, with 12 bases lying between them. CDR3 sequence: CASKMDGTNYGYTF. CDR3 DNA sequence: TGTGCCAGTAAAATGGACGGTACTAACTATGGCTACACCTTC.

This clonotype has more than one count but fewer than ten. The chain uses TRBV19 and TRBJ2-7, with TRBD2 matching over 7 bases. The trim removed 3 bases at V and 1 base at J, leaving 9 bases unmatched. This CDR3 has 16 residues. Germline-derived CDR1 and CDR2 are LNHDA and SQIVND (reference sequence). This CDR3 is CASSMAFGLGSYEQYF. CDR3 DNA sequence: TGTGCCAGTAGTATGGCGTTCGGACTAGGGTCCTACGAGCAGTACTTC.

This clonotype was detected only a few times. The chain employs TRBV7-9 and TRBJ1-4; D is ambiguous. CDR1 is SEHNR, CDR2 FQNEAQ, per germline (reference sequence). The CDR3 spans 15 residues. Deletions cut 2 bases from V and 0 bases from J, with 7 bases between. CDR3 sequence: CASSLTESTNEKLFF. In DNA, the CDR3 is TGTGCCAGCAGCTTAACCGAATCAACTAATGAAAAACTGTTTTTT.

The J gene is TRBJ2-5, the V gene TRBV7-9; 9 bases agree with TRBD1. This CDR3 spans 16 amino acids. Germline-derived CDR1 and CDR2 are SEHNR and FQNEAQ (reference sequence). Unmatched junction bases numbered 16, after V lost 5 bases and J lost 9 bases. CDR3 in DNA: TGTGCCAGCAGCCTTACAGGGGGCCCTAGCGCCGAGGCCCAGTACTTC. Its translation: CASSLTGGPSAEAQYF.

The sample holds a few counts of this clonotype. The rearrangement uses TRBV7-9 and TRBJ2-7; 8 nucleotides agree with TRBD2. The V gene end was trimmed by 5 bases and the J gene end by 3 bases; junction bases not matched to a gene: 15. CDR1 and CDR2 from the germline V gene are SEHNR and FQNEAQ (reference sequence). CDR3 length: 17 residues. CDR3 in DNA: TGTGCCAGCAGCCAAGAGAGCGGGAGAATCTTGGGCTACGAGCAGTACTTC. It encodes CASSQESGRILGYEQYF.

This chain joins TRBV5-1 and TRBJ2-5; tentatively, D is TRBD2 (6 bases). Deletions cut 7 bases from V and 7 bases from J, with 23 bases between. Per the germline V gene, CDR1 is SGHRS and CDR2 is YFSETQ. The CDR3 is 15 residues long. CDR3 DNA: TGCGCCAGCGCCCAGGATCCAGCCCTGGGGGGGACCCAGTACTTC. It is translated as CASAQDPALGGTQYF.

V usage is TRBV25-1 and J usage is TRBJ2-1; D remains ambiguous. Germline V lookup: CDR1 MGHDK, CDR2 SYGVNS. This CDR3 has 8 amino acids. The ends were cut back, 4 bases at V and 13 bases at J, with 2 bases in the middle. In DNA form, the CDR3 reads TGTGCCAGCAGTGGACAGTTCTTC. Amino acids: CASSGQFF.

This clonotype was seen a few times. This chain's CDR3 is CSASLRGRSVHQPQHF. The DNA for the CDR3 is TGCAGTGCTAGTCTCCGGGGGCGATCGGTTCATCAGCCCCAGCATTTT. This rearrangement joins TRBV20-1 to TRBJ1-5, with D possibly matching TRBD1 (6 bases). V was pared by 3 bases and J by 5 bases, with 20 bases between. Germline CDR1 reads DFQATT; CDR2 reads SNEGSKA (reference sequence). This CDR3 has 16 residues.

This chain links TRBV29-1 with TRBJ2-7, with 9 bases aligning to TRBD1. With 7 bases clipped from V and 5 bases from J, the junction kept 6 bases outside the gene matches. The CDR3 is 12 amino acids. CDR1 is SQVTM and CDR2 is ANQGSEA in the germline V gene. The CDR3 DNA is TGCAGCGGGACGGGACAGGGCAACGAGCAGTACTTC. Protein sequence: CSGTGQGNEQYF.

This clonotype was seen just once. The chain combines TRBV20-1 with TRBJ1-1; D not resolved. V was shortened by 7 bases and J by 1 base, with 13 bases between the two germline ends. Germline CDR1 DFQATT, CDR2 SNEGSKA (reference sequence). The CDR3 has 13 amino acids. The CDR3, as DNA: TGCAGTGGTTCCTCTATGGGGAACACTGAAGCTTTCTTT. Translating gives CSGSSMGNTEAFF.

This chain connects TRBV20-1 to TRBJ2-2; D gene uncertain. CDR3 length: 12 amino acids. The germline V gene has CDR1 DFQATT and CDR2 SNEGSKA (reference sequence). Trimming took 6 bases from V and 9 from J, leaving 14 bases between them. The DNA for the CDR3 is TGCAGTGCCCCCTCTGCTGGCCGGGAGCTGTTTTTT. Translating gives CSAPSAGRELFF.

The chain recombines TRBV6-5 with TRBJ2-6, with D possibly TRBD1 on 6 matching bases. There are 19 residues in the CDR3. Trimming took off 0 bases at V and 1 base at J, with 16 bases between the two ends. Germline loops: CDR1 MNHEY, CDR2 SVGAGI. The CDR3 sequence: CASSYSVRTVGSGANVLTF. For the CDR3, the DNA is TGTGCCAGCAGTTACTCCGTTAGGACAGTTGGATCTGGGGCCAACGTCCTGACTTTC.

The chain is built from TRBV7-8 and TRBJ2-5; 10 nucleotides agree with TRBD1. The junction had 11 bases not matched to a gene; V was cut back by 4 bases and J by 9 bases. This CDR3 has 15 amino acids. Germline CDR1 reads SGHVS; CDR2 reads FQNEAQ. The CDR3 nucleotides are TGTGCCAGCAGCTACGGGACAGGGGACAACACAGCCCAGTACTTC. Protein product: CASSYGTGDNTAQYF.